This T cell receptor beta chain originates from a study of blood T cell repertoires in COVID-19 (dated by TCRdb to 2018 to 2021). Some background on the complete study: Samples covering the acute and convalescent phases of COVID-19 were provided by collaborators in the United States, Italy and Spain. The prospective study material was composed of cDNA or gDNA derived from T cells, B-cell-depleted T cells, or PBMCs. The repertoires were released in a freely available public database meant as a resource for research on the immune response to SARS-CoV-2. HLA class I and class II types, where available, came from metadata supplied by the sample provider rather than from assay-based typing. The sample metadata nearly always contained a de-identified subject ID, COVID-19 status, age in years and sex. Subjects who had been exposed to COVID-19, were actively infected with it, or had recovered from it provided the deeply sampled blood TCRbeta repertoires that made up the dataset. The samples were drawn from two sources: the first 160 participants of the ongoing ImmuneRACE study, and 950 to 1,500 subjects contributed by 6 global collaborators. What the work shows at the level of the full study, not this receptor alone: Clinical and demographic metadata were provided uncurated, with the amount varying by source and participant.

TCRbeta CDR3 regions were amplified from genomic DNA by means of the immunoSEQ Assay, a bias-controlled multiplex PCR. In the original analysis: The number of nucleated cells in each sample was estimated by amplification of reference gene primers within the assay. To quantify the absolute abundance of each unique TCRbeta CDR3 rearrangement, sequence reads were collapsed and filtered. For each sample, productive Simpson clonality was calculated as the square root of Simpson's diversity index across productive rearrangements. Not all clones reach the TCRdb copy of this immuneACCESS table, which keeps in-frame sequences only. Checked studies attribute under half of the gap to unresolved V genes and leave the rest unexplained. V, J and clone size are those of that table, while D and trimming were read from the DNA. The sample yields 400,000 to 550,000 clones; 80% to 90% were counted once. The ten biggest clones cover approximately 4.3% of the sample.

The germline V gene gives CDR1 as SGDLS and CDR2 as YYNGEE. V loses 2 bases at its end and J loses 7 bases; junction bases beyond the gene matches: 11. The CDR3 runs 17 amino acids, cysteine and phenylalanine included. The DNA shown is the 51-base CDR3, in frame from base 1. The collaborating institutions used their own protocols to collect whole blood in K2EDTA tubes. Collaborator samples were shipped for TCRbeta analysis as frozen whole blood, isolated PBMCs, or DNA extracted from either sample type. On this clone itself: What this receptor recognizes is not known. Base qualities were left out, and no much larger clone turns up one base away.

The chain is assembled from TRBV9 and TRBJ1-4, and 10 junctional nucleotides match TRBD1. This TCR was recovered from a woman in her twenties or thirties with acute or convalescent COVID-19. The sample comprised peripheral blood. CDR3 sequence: CASSVGTGVDVGEKLFF. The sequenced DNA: TGTGCCAGCAGCGTCGGGACAGGGGTCGACGTGGGTGAAAAACTGTTTTTT. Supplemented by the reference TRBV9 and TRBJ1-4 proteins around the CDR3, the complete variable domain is DSGVTQTPKHLITATGQRVTLRCSPRSGDLSVYWYQQSLDQGLQFLIQYYNGEERAKGNILERFSAQQFPDLHSELNLSSLELGDSALYFCASSVGTGVDVGEKLFFGSGTQLSVL.